This TCR beta chain was obtained from a study of T cell responses to AZD1222 COVID-19 vaccine. Across the whole study: Doses given second, at about 4 or about 12 weeks, were pooled.

The table came from immunoSEQ multiplex PCR; TCRdb's copy has only in-frame clones and leaves some out. The sample contains some 140,000 clones, over 85% of which appear only once. Study conclusions and caveats: Spike-specific TCR breadth and depth both grew after two AZD1222 doses.

As concerns this clone: Antigen specificity is unknown.

CDR3 size: 17 residues. Germline V lookup: CDR1 SGHDN, CDR2 FVKESK. Trimming stripped 7 bases from V and 1 base from J, with 22 bases between. This material consisted of peripheral blood, taken on day 0 of AZD1222 vaccination. This receptor was obtained from an adult in good health. V usage is TRBV14 and J usage is TRBJ1-1, with D perhaps matching TRBD1 (6 bases). In DNA form, the CDR3 reads TGTGCCAGCACCAGGTGGGAGCGGGGGCGGACGAACACTGAAGCTTTCTTT. Encoded protein: CASTRWERGRTNTEAFF.